A selection of T cell receptor beta chains follows, all from one sample in a study of T-cell reconstitution after alpha-beta-depleted transplantation in children. TCRdb processed the PCR reads anew with MiXCR; each CDR3 protein has one entry. The data contain some 600,000 distinct CDR3 sequences, 10% to 15% of them seen just once; the ten biggest clones take up about 2.2%. The specimen was PBMCs, mostly from graft donor cells, collected 360 days after TCRalphabeta/CD19-depleted stem cell transplant. Every receptor here comes from a male patient younger than 18 who had a stem cell transplant for acute myeloid leukemia, so the T cells may come from the graft donor. The CDR3 runs from the conserved cysteine through the conserved F or W. The order of the fields is CDR3 length, clone size, J gene, V gene, D gene, CDR3 DNA, CDR3 protein. A D gene is named only where the DNA matches it firmly. The size of a clone is reported for some rows only, either as once, few or many, or as a class for expanded clones.

cdr3_length: 16; clone_size: -; j_call: TRBJ2-2; v_call: TRBV7-3; d_call: TRBD1; cdr3_nt: TGTGCCAGCAGCCGGAGACAGGGCTCGGGGACCGGGGAGCTGTTTTTT; cdr3_aa: CASSRRQGSGTGELFF
cdr3_length: 14; clone_size: few; j_call: TRBJ2-7; v_call: TRBV12-3/TRBV12-4; d_call: TRBD2; cdr3_nt: TGTGCCAGCAGTGGACTAGCGGGCCTCTACGAGCAGTACTTC; cdr3_aa: CASSGLAGLYEQYF
cdr3_length: 16; clone_size: few; j_call: TRBJ2-2; v_call: TRBV3-1; d_call: TRBD1; cdr3_nt: TGTGCCAGCAGCCAAACCGGGACAGGGTCGACCGGGGAGCTGTTTTTT; cdr3_aa: CASSQTGTGSTGELFF
cdr3_length: 16; clone_size: -; j_call: TRBJ2-1; v_call: TRBV2; d_call: TRBD2; cdr3_nt: TGTGCCAGCAGTGACAGGCTTGGACTAGGTCCAGATGAGCAGTTCTTC; cdr3_aa: CASSDRLGLGPDEQFF
cdr3_length: 16; clone_size: once; j_call: TRBJ2-1; v_call: TRBV9; d_call: -; cdr3_nt: TGTGCCAGCAGCGTAGCGTCCCTAAGACTAGATAGTGAGCAGTTCTTC; cdr3_aa: CASSVASLRLDSEQFF
cdr3_length: 15; clone_size: many; j_call: TRBJ2-7; v_call: TRBV12-3/TRBV12-4; d_call: TRBD2; cdr3_nt: TGTGCCAGCAGTTTCTCCCTAGCGGGGGTCTACGAGCAGTACTTC; cdr3_aa: CASSFSLAGVYEQYF
cdr3_length: 15; clone_size: many; j_call: TRBJ2-3; v_call: TRBV20-1; d_call: -; cdr3_nt: TGCAGTGCTAGAGTTAGCAATCCGAACACAGATACGCAGTATTTT; cdr3_aa: CSARVSNPNTDTQYF
cdr3_length: 16; clone_size: -; j_call: TRBJ2-2; v_call: TRBV7-8; d_call: TRBD2; cdr3_nt: TGTGCCAGCAGCTTAGCGACTAGCTGGTACTACGGGGAGCTGTTTTTT; cdr3_aa: CASSLATSWYYGELFF
cdr3_length: 14; clone_size: many; j_call: TRBJ2-5; v_call: TRBV7-8; d_call: TRBD2; cdr3_nt: TGTGCCAGCAGTCCTAGCGGGATCAGAGAGACCCAGTACTTC; cdr3_aa: CASSPSGIRETQYF
cdr3_length: 17; clone_size: few; j_call: TRBJ1-1; v_call: TRBV7-8; d_call: TRBD1; cdr3_nt: TGTGCCAGCAGCTTAGCGTCGGGCAGGGGGCCGAAGGTTGAAGCTTTCTTT; cdr3_aa: CASSLASGRGPKVEAFF
cdr3_length: 15; clone_size: few; j_call: TRBJ1-4; v_call: TRBV5-4; d_call: -; cdr3_nt: TGTGCCAGCAGCGCGACGACTGCAACTAATGAAAAACTGTTTTTT; cdr3_aa: CASSATTATNEKLFF
cdr3_length: 12; clone_size: -; j_call: TRBJ1-1; v_call: TRBV29-1; d_call: TRBD1; cdr3_nt: TGCAGCGGGGACAGCTTGAACACTGAAGCTTTCTTT; cdr3_aa: CSGDSLNTEAFF
cdr3_length: 15; clone_size: few; j_call: TRBJ1-1; v_call: TRBV29-1; d_call: -; cdr3_nt: TGCAGCGTTGAAATCTATCTTAGTTCGAACACTGAAGCTTTCTTT; cdr3_aa: CSVEIYLSSNTEAFF
cdr3_length: 14; clone_size: many; j_call: TRBJ1-2; v_call: TRBV5-8; d_call: TRBD1; cdr3_nt: TGTGCCAGCAGCCGGACAGGGGTAATCTATGGCTACACCTTC; cdr3_aa: CASSRTGVIYGYTF
cdr3_length: 16; clone_size: -; j_call: TRBJ2-4; v_call: TRBV6-5; d_call: TRBD2; cdr3_nt: TGTGCCAGCAGCCGAACCTCCTGGGGGGAGGGTAACATTCAGTACTTC; cdr3_aa: CASSRTSWGEGNIQYF
cdr3_length: 14; clone_size: -; j_call: TRBJ2-1; v_call: TRBV7-3; d_call: TRBD2; cdr3_nt: TGTGCCAGCAGCCGCGGGAGAAGCTACAATGAGCAGTTCTTC; cdr3_aa: CASSRGRSYNEQFF
cdr3_length: 13; clone_size: -; j_call: TRBJ2-7; v_call: TRBV30; d_call: -; cdr3_nt: TGTGCCTGGGCCCGACGAGGGGGCTACGAGCAGTACTTC; cdr3_aa: CAWARRGGYEQYF
cdr3_length: 15; clone_size: few; j_call: TRBJ2-1; v_call: TRBV20-1; d_call: TRBD2; cdr3_nt: TGCAGTGCTAGAGCAGCTAGCGGGAGTAGGGATGAGCAGTTCTTC; cdr3_aa: CSARAASGSRDEQFF
cdr3_length: 15; clone_size: few; j_call: TRBJ1-5; v_call: TRBV23-1; d_call: -; cdr3_nt: TGCGCCAGCCTTCCGCGCGAGTCGATGCGGCAGCCCCAGCATTTT; cdr3_aa: CASLPRESMRQPQHF
cdr3_length: 15; clone_size: many; j_call: TRBJ2-1; v_call: TRBV5-1; d_call: -; cdr3_nt: TGCGCCAGCAGCTTGGATGTAGGAACCTACAATGAGCAGTTCTTC; cdr3_aa: CASSLDVGTYNEQFF
cdr3_length: 16; clone_size: -; j_call: TRBJ2-5; v_call: TRBV5-1; d_call: TRBD2; cdr3_nt: TGCGCCAGCAACTTGGGACTAGCGGGAAACGGGGAGACCCAGTACTTC; cdr3_aa: CASNLGLAGNGETQYF
cdr3_length: 14; clone_size: -; j_call: TRBJ2-3; v_call: TRBV10-3; d_call: -; cdr3_nt: TGTGCCATCAGTGGGCGTCTGGCCGCAGATACGCAGTATTTT; cdr3_aa: CAISGRLAADTQYF
cdr3_length: 14; clone_size: -; j_call: TRBJ2-3; v_call: TRBV29-1; d_call: -; cdr3_nt: TGCAGCGTTGCCAGGCGGGGCGACACAGATACGCAGTATTTT; cdr3_aa: CSVARRGDTDTQYF
cdr3_length: 14; clone_size: many; j_call: TRBJ2-1; v_call: TRBV1; d_call: -; cdr3_nt: TGCACCAGCAGTAGCGGGAGCTCCTACAATGAGCAGTTCTTC; cdr3_aa: CTSSSGSSYNEQFF
cdr3_length: 13; clone_size: few; j_call: TRBJ1-2; v_call: TRBV29-1; d_call: -; cdr3_nt: TGCAGCGTTGAAAGTAAGGGAACTCATGGCTACACCTTC; cdr3_aa: CSVESKGTHGYTF
cdr3_length: 10; clone_size: many; j_call: TRBJ2-1; v_call: TRBV29-1; d_call: -; cdr3_nt: TGCAGCGTTGCGGCGCCTCTTGAGTTCTTC; cdr3_aa: CSVAAPLEFF
cdr3_length: 15; clone_size: -; j_call: TRBJ2-7; v_call: TRBV29-1; d_call: TRBD2; cdr3_nt: TGCAGCGTGCGCGAGGGGCTAGCGGGAGATCTCGAGCAGTACTTC; cdr3_aa: CSVREGLAGDLEQYF
cdr3_length: 15; clone_size: -; j_call: TRBJ2-2; v_call: TRBV29-1; d_call: -; cdr3_nt: TGCAGCGTACAGAGGGGGTTCTCGAACACCGGGGAGCTGTTTTTT; cdr3_aa: CSVQRGFSNTGELFF
cdr3_length: 16; clone_size: few; j_call: TRBJ1-4; v_call: TRBV28; d_call: -; cdr3_nt: TGTGCCAGCAGTTTCGAGGAGTTGTCGACTAATGAAAAACTGTTTTTT; cdr3_aa: CASSFEELSTNEKLFF
cdr3_length: 12; clone_size: -; j_call: TRBJ1-2; v_call: TRBV30; d_call: -; cdr3_nt: TGTGCCTGGGCAGCCATTAACTATGGCTACACCTTC; cdr3_aa: CAWAAINYGYTF
cdr3_length: 15; clone_size: -; j_call: TRBJ2-5; v_call: TRBV5-1; d_call: -; cdr3_nt: TGCGCCAGCAGCTTGTTCGGGACTGCACAAGAGACCCAGTACTTC; cdr3_aa: CASSLFGTAQETQYF
cdr3_length: 14; clone_size: many; j_call: TRBJ2-7; v_call: TRBV12-3/TRBV12-4; d_call: TRBD2; cdr3_nt: TGTGCCAGCAGGATCTCTCTAGCGGTATACGAGCAGTACTTC; cdr3_aa: CASRISLAVYEQYF
cdr3_length: 15; clone_size: few; j_call: TRBJ2-1; v_call: TRBV6-2/TRBV6-3; d_call: TRBD2; cdr3_nt: TGTGCCAGCAGTTACGAGACTAGCGGGAGAGGCGAGCAGTTCTTC; cdr3_aa: CASSYETSGRGEQFF
cdr3_length: 15; clone_size: few; j_call: TRBJ2-7; v_call: TRBV10-3; d_call: -; cdr3_nt: TGTGCCATCAACAACCCCGGCGTAGTTCCCTACGAGCAGTACTTC; cdr3_aa: CAINNPGVVPYEQYF
cdr3_length: 13; clone_size: few; j_call: TRBJ1-5; v_call: TRBV7-2; d_call: -; cdr3_nt: TGTGCCAGCAGCTTGGGGTACAATCAGCCCCAGCATTTT; cdr3_aa: CASSLGYNQPQHF
cdr3_length: 15; clone_size: -; j_call: TRBJ2-7; v_call: TRBV11-2; d_call: TRBD2; cdr3_nt: TGTGCCAGTTTGGGAACTAGCGGGAGGGCGGGGGAGCAGTACTTC; cdr3_aa: CASLGTSGRAGEQYF
cdr3_length: 16; clone_size: -; j_call: TRBJ2-1; v_call: TRBV6-4; d_call: TRBD2; cdr3_nt: TGTGCCAGCAGTGTAGTAGCGGGAGGGCTGGACAATGAGCAGTTCTTC; cdr3_aa: CASSVVAGGLDNEQFF